Below are 28 T cell receptor beta chains sequenced from a single sample in a study of regulatory T cells in long-lasting Graves disease. Time point indicated: persistent/refractory GD, antithyroid drugs over 5 years with positive TRAb. PBMC RNA was the source of the TCR library. The TCR beta library used iRepertoire HTBI primers with Arm-PCR amplification of CDR3. TCRdb ran MiXCR on the multiplex PCR reads and lists one entry per CDR3 protein. The table records 360,000 or so distinct CDR3 sequences, 23% of them present only once. The starting material was peripheral blood mononuclear cells (PBMCs), obtained when the disease was refractory, from a patient treated with antithyroid drugs. The receptor source for this set is a woman in her thirties or forties with Graves disease.

This clonotype was found many times. This rearrangement joins TRBV10-3 to TRBJ2-5; a weak D match, TRBD2 (5 bases). The CDR3 covers 17 residues. Trimming took off 3 bases at V and 4 bases at J, with 21 bases between the two ends. Germline V gene lookup returns CDR1 ENHRY and CDR2 SYGVKD. CDR3 protein: CAISDPLQRRGLETQYF. The CDR3 DNA sequence: TGTGCCATCAGTGATCCTCTACAGCGGCGAGGTTTAGAGACCCAGTACTTC.

This clonotype has only a few counts. A much larger clone differs from this one at a single base, so this may be a read error. The chain uses TRBV2 and TRBJ1-5; TRBD1 matches 10 bases. Germline loops: CDR1 SNHLY, CDR2 FYNNEI. The CDR3 extends over 14 amino acids. With V trimmed by 3 bases and J by 5 bases, 1 base remained unmatched. This CDR3 reads CASSEDRGDQPQHF. The CDR3 DNA reads TGTGCCAGCAGTGAGGACAGGGGGGATCAGCCCCAGCATTTT.

This clonotype was counted only a few times. A single base separates this from a much larger clone, so it may be a read error. The V gene is TRBV29-1, the J gene TRBJ2-7; D unclear. Germline assignment: CDR1 SQVTM and CDR2 ANQGSEA. This CDR3 has 14 residues. Trimming pared 1 base from V and 3 bases from J, leaving 13 bases between. The DNA for the CDR3 is TGCAGCGTTGAAGGGCGGAAGGGCCACTACGAGCAGTACTTC. As protein: CSVEGRKGHYEQYF.

Regarding this clonotype: This sequence may be a read error, since a much larger clone differs from it by one base. It is likely a read error, because the conserved phenylalanine at the end of the CDR3 is missing. This chain uses TRBV7-9 with TRBJ2-7; 7 nucleotides line up with TRBD2. CDR3 length: 16 amino acids. Germline assignment: CDR1 SEHNR and CDR2 FQNEAQ (reference sequence). Unmatched junction bases numbered 11, after V lost 2 bases and J lost 4 bases. CDR3 sequence reads: CASSLYREVPIYEQYY. The CDR3 nucleotides are TGTGCCAGCAGCTTATATCGGGAGGTCCCCATTTACGAGCAGTACTAC.

The table lists this clonotype with many counts. The chain has TRBV28 and TRBJ1-6, with D possibly being TRBD1 (5 bases). Germline CDR1 reads MDHEN; CDR2 reads SYDVKM. This CDR3 region has 16 residues. The V end lost 2 bases, the J end lost 9 bases, and 17 bases lay between the germline ends. The CDR3 DNA reads TGTGCCAGCAGTTTAGGGACTGGGACGGGGACTTCACCCCTCCACTTT. This encodes CASSLGTGTGTSPLHF.

This clonotype was found a few times. V is TRBV19 and J is TRBJ2-7, with 8 bases matching TRBD2. Trimming cost V 4 bases and J 2 bases; bases outside gene matches: 19. The CDR3 extends over 19 amino acids. Germline CDR1 LNHDA, CDR2 SQIVND (reference sequence). For the CDR3, the DNA is TGTGCCAGTAGTAACCATCCCAGCGGGAGAAGTCCATTTCCCTACGAGCAGTACTTC. Its translation: CASSNHPSGRSPFPYEQYF.

This clonotype has ten or more counts. The V gene is TRBV20-1, the J gene TRBJ1-3, with unresolved D. This CDR3 has 11 residues. The V gene lost 5 bases and the J gene lost 7 bases, with 9 bases spanning the gap. From germline, CDR1 is DFQATT and CDR2 SNEGSKA (reference sequence). This chain's CDR3 is CSADYRNTIYF. The CDR3 coding sequence is TGCAGTGCTGATTATCGCAACACCATATATTTT.

This clonotype was picked up many times. The V call is TRBV29-1, the J call TRBJ1-1, with 9 nucleotides matching TRBD1. The CDR3 runs 13 residues. CDR1 is SQVTM, CDR2 ANQGSEA, per germline. The V segment lost 3 bases and the J segment 3 bases; nucleotides outside the gene matches: 2. CDR3 sequence reads: CSVETGGHTEAFF. The DNA of the CDR3 is TGCAGCGTTGAGACAGGGGGGCACACTGAAGCTTTCTTT.

This clonotype was found a few times. The gene calls are TRBV18 and TRBJ2-5, with D unresolved. Trimming left V 5 bases short and J 2 bases short, with 12 bases between. From germline, CDR1 is KGHSH and CDR2 LQKENI. This CDR3 has 14 residues. The CDR3 loop is CASSSGPEQETQYF. CDR3 in DNA: TGTGCCAGCTCATCCGGCCCTGAGCAAGAGACCCAGTACTTC.

This clonotype was counted many times. This rearrangement joins TRBV19 to TRBJ2-7; TRBD2 might be the D (5 bases). The V and J ends lost 3 bases and 2 bases respectively, with 20 bases between them. This CDR3 comprises 17 residues. Germline-derived CDR1 and CDR2 are LNHDA and SQIVND (reference sequence). The CDR3 region has the DNA TGTGCCAGTAGTATCACAGCGCTGGCGGGCACCACCTACGAGCAGTACTTC. Translated, it gives CASSITALAGTTYEQYF.

A few counts support this clonotype. The rearrangement links TRBV13 to TRBJ2-3; D is possibly TRBD2 (6 bases). The V end lost 4 bases, the J end lost 5 bases, and 13 bases lay between the germline ends. CDR1 PRHDT and CDR2 FYEKMQ come from the germline V gene (reference sequence). The CDR3 spans 14 residues. In nucleotides, the CDR3 is TGTGCCAGCAGCTCTAACTTAGCGGTAGATACGCAGTATTTT. Protein sequence: CASSSNLAVDTQYF.

At least ten counts were recorded for this clonotype. This chain links TRBV5-1 with TRBJ1-4, with D hard to call. Germline V gives CDR1 SGHRS, CDR2 YFSETQ. This CDR3 contains 14 residues. Trimming removed 5 bases at V and 8 bases at J, with 16 bases between. CDR3 region: CASRPTGSGEKLFF. In DNA, the CDR3 is TGCGCCAGCAGACCCACCGGGAGCGGAGAAAAACTGTTTTTT.

V usage is TRBV6-2 or TRBV6-3 and J usage is TRBJ2-5, with 10 bases lining up with TRBD2. Germline V gene lookup returns CDR1 MNHEY and CDR2 SVGEGT. With 5 bases clipped from V and 4 bases from J, the junction kept 7 bases outside the gene matches. CDR3 length: 15 residues. CDR3 sequence (DNA): TGTGCCAGCAGTGAACTAGCGGGACTGGGAGAGACCCAGTACTTC. Amino acids: CASSELAGLGETQYF.

This clonotype was counted between two and nine times. The chain uses TRBV12-3 or TRBV12-4 and TRBJ2-1; 8 bases match TRBD1. CDR3 length equals 14 residues. V was clipped by 4 bases and J by 8 bases; unmatched bases: 7. Here the CDR3 DNA reads TGTGCCAGCAGTTCGTATACGACAGGGGATGAGCAGTTCTTC. Translating gives CASSSYTTGDEQFF.

This chain links TRBV6-2 or TRBV6-3 with TRBJ2-3; D may match TRBD1 or TRBD2 (5 bases each). The length of the CDR3 is 14 residues. Germline V gene data show CDR1 as MNHEY and CDR2 as SVGEGT. With 8 bases removed from V and 1 base from J, the gap between germline ends came to 13 bases. CDR3 protein: CASAAGARTDTQYF. The DNA of the CDR3 is TGTGCCAGCGCTGCCGGGGCGCGCACAGATACGCAGTATTTT.

The V and J genes are TRBV2 and TRBJ2-1, with 12 bases lining up with TRBD2. V lost 5 bases and J lost 4; bases outside the gene matches: 3. CDR1 and CDR2 (germline): SNHLY, FYNNEI. This CDR3 region has 15 residues. The CDR3 region has the DNA TGTGCCAGCAGTAGGACTAGCGGGGAGTACAATGAGCAGTTCTTC. Protein: CASSRTSGEYNEQFF.

The CDR3 nucleotides read TGTGCCAGTAGGGAACCGGGACAGGGAGAGCGAAGCTATGGCTACACCTTC. It translates to CASREPGQGERSYGYTF. This chain connects TRBV19 to TRBJ1-2; 9 bases fit TRBD1. Germline lookup yields CDR1 LNHDA and CDR2 SQIVND (reference sequence). J lost 4 bases, V lost 6 bases, and 15 bases had no gene match. The CDR3 extends over 17 amino acids.

V gene TRBV19 combines with J gene TRBJ1-5; possibly TRBD1 for D (6 bases). The germline V and J ends were trimmed by 4 bases and 5 bases, with 9 bases remaining between them. The CDR3 consists of 13 residues. Germline V CDR1 and CDR2: LNHDA, SQIVND (reference sequence). The CDR3 loop is CASSRDIDQPQHF. The DNA for the CDR3 is TGTGCCAGTAGTAGGGACATAGATCAGCCCCAGCATTTT.

The chain is built from TRBV6-2 or TRBV6-3 and TRBJ1-4; TRBD1 might be the D (5 bases). Per germline, CDR1 MNHEY and CDR2 SVGEGT. Trimming shortened V by 2 bases and J by 0 bases, and 10 bases separated the two germline ends. The CDR3 contains 16 residues. CDR3 bases: TGTGCCAGCAGTTACCGTCCGGGGGCAACTAATGAAAAACTGTTTTTT. Translation gives CASSYRPGATNEKLFF.

This clonotype was seen more than once but under ten times. V usage is TRBV30 and J usage is TRBJ2-7; a possible D gene is TRBD1 (8 bases). V was shortened by 1 base and J by 5 bases, with 12 bases between the two germline ends. Germline V gene lookup returns CDR1 GTSNPN and CDR2 SVGIG (reference sequence). There are 13 residues in the CDR3. CDR3 in amino acids: CAWSGQGRDEQYF. CDR3 DNA: TGTGCCTGGAGTGGACAGGGGAGGGACGAGCAGTACTTC.

This clonotype is a singleton in its sample. A single base separates this from a much larger clone, so it may be a read error. V and J are TRBV7-3 and TRBJ1-4, with no clear D. The CDR3 totals 15 residues. Germline V gene lookup returns CDR1 SGHTA and CDR2 FQGTGA. Between the trimmed V and J ends, which lost 0 bases and 5 bases, there was a span of 10 bases. The CDR3 sequence: CASSLTGEDNEKLFF. DNA for the CDR3: TGTGCCAGCAGCTTAACCGGGGAGGACAATGAAAAACTGTTTTTT.

This clonotype was counted at least ten times. CDR3 residues: CASSLYGRDEQYF. CDR3 nucleotides: TGTGCCAGCAGCTTATACGGGCGAGATGAGCAGTACTTC. This rearrangement joins TRBV7-8 to TRBJ2-7; D not certain. Germline assignment: CDR1 SGHVS and CDR2 FQNEAQ. This CDR3 contains 13 residues. V was cut by 2 bases and J by 7 bases, with 12 bases left in between.

This clonotype occurred many times. V usage is TRBV28 and J usage is TRBJ1-6, with a possible D match to TRBD1 (6 bases). This CDR3 region has 19 residues. The germline V and J ends were trimmed by 2 bases and 7 bases, with 24 bases remaining between them. From germline, CDR1 is MDHEN and CDR2 SYDVKM. This chain's CDR3 is CASSLRVPDRSKGNSPLHF. In nucleotides, the CDR3 is TGTGCCAGCAGTTTACGGGTTCCGGACAGAAGCAAGGGGAATTCACCCCTCCACTTT.

This clonotype was detected many times. The rearrangement links TRBV28 to TRBJ1-2; possibly TRBD1 for D (5 bases). The CDR3 runs 15 residues. CDR1 is MDHEN and CDR2 is SYDVKM in the germline V gene. V shed 3 bases and J shed 2 bases, with 13 bases lying between them. CDR3 in amino acids: CASSFKGSLNYGYTF. Written as DNA, the CDR3 is TGTGCCAGCAGTTTTAAGGGGTCTCTCAACTATGGCTACACCTTC.

Worth noting for this clonotype: Only one base separates this from a far larger clonotype, so it likely reflects a read error. V is TRBV6-5 and J is TRBJ2-7; tentative D call: TRBD2 (6 bases). The end of the DNA is better explained by TRBJ2-5, so the J call may be wrong. CDR1 is MNHEY, CDR2 SVGAGI, per germline. The CDR3 spans 17 residues. The CDR3 bases are TGTGCCAGCAGTTACTCGATCCGGGAGAGGAAACAAGAGACCCAGTACTTC. Residues: CASSYSIRERKQETQYF.

The sample holds many counts of this clonotype. CDR3 DNA: TGTGCCAGTGTACAGGGACGGGAAAAACTGTTTTTT. Its protein is CASVQGREKLFF. The V and J genes are TRBV28 and TRBJ1-4, with D possibly matching TRBD1 (6 bases). This CDR3 has 12 amino acids. Germline V lookup: CDR1 MDHEN, CDR2 SYDVKM. V lost 9 bases, J lost 8 bases, and 13 bases lay in between.

The chain couples TRBV9 to TRBJ2-5; maybe TRBD2 (6 bases). The V gene lost 1 base and the J gene lost 4 bases, with 11 bases spanning the gap. The CDR3 spans 14 residues. Germline-derived CDR1 and CDR2 are SGDLS and YYNGEE. The CDR3 sequence: CASSVYGSGETQYF. CDR3 coding DNA: TGTGCCAGCAGCGTATACGGGAGTGGAGAGACCCAGTACTTC.

This clonotype has ten or more counts. The genes are TRBV6-1 and TRBJ1-5; tentative D call: TRBD1 (5 bases). This CDR3 region has 16 residues. Trimming took 3 bases from V and 3 from J, leaving 15 bases between them. Germline V lookup: CDR1 MNHNS, CDR2 SASEGT. CDR3 in amino acids: CASSDWGFSNNQPQHF. CDR3 DNA sequence: TGTGCCAGCAGTGATTGGGGGTTCTCAAACAATCAGCCCCAGCATTTT.